This T cell receptor beta chain was captured by sequencing in a study of shared clonotypes between healthy human individuals. Study-wide background: A donor's plate count was three for CD4 naive and three for CD4 memory; CD8 naive had two and CD8 memory one.

Germline V gives CDR1 MNHEY, CDR2 SMNVEV (reference sequence). Trimming left V 5 bases short and J 2 bases short, with 9 bases between. The CDR3 is 14 residues long. Study outcomes and limitations: Naive subsets generally had larger estimated richness than memory subsets. Shared clonotypes across all four donors exceeded non-shared ones in generation probability.

Per the study methods: ImmunoSEQ sequences covered only the junction and lacked quality scores; filtering therefore differed. Assay: immunoSEQ multiplex PCR; the TCRdb copy retains only in-frame clones and omits some. V and J calls and clone size are given by that table; D and trimming were obtained from the DNA. The table records some 2,100,000 clones, roughly 91% of them present only once. On this clone: The antigen is not known. Other DNA sequences in this sample translate to the same CDR3.

Naive CD8 cells lacked CD45RO, underwent positive selection for CCR7 and left out terminally differentiated effector memory CD45RA+ cells. J is TRBJ1-4 and V is TRBV27; no clear D. Specimen: naive CD8+ T cells from PBMCs. The sequence derives from a man aged 18 to 35 in good health. Some clones in this sample may be carry-over from other donors' samples. CDR3 residues: CASSPRATNEKLFF. The CDR3 coding sequence is TGTGCCAGCAGTCCCCGGGCCACTAATGAAAAACTGTTTTTT.